This T cell receptor beta chain was observed in a study of shared clonotypes between healthy human individuals. About the research overall: Donors, aged 18 to 49, were a couple of women and a few men.

How the authors handled the data: As immunoSEQ supplied junction-only sequences (without quality scores), filtering differed. Using immunoSEQ multiplex PCR, the repertoire was profiled, and TCRdb retains in-frame clones only, with some absent. V, J and clone size are those of that table, while D and trimming were read from the DNA. The table lists 1,400,000 or so clones, 97% to 99% of them singletons. Study-wide findings and caveats: Clonotypes not shared had lower generation probabilities than those common to all four donors. Shared across a few donors were around 5% of the naive CD4 clonotypes.

Trimming cost V 5 bases and J 7 bases, with 14 bases left between them. The CDR3 runs to 13 residues. The germline CDR1 and CDR2 sequences are MNHEY and SVGAGI. A remark on this clone: Its target is unknown.

The receptor's source is a man aged 25 to 40 in good health. Sequenced input: naive CD4+ T cells sorted from blood. The subset was: CD45RA+ positively selected. The chain combines TRBV6-5 with TRBJ1-2; possibly TRBD1 for D (6 bases). The chain's CDR3 is CASSRGGQSGYTF. In DNA, the CDR3 is TGTGCCAGCAGTAGAGGGGGGCAGAGTGGCTACACCTTC.